This is a list of T cell receptor beta chains from one sample in a study of Graves' ophthalmopathy and Graves' hyperthyroidism. TCRdb ran MiXCR on the multiplex PCR reads and lists one entry per CDR3 protein. The sample includes about 590,000 distinct CDR3 sequences, roughly 39% of them seen just once. Sequences were obtained from peripheral blood or thyroid tissue (not recorded which). These receptors all stem from an adult man with Graves' hyperthyroidism. CDR3s include the opening cysteine and the closing phenylalanine or tryptophan. Each record gives: V gene, J gene, clone size, CDR3 protein. A clone size is listed for some rows: how often the clone was seen (once, few, many), or a class if it is expanded.

V: TRBV7-9; J: TRBJ2-7; size: once; CDR3: CASSTEVAGEQYF
V: TRBV15; J: TRBJ2-2; size: few; CDR3: CATSVDTGELFF
V: TRBV5-1; J: TRBJ1-1; size: once; CDR3: CASSPESQGTTEAFF
V: TRBV6-5; J: TRBJ2-7; size: NA; CDR3: CASSFRTGLEEQYF
V: TRBV20-1; J: TRBJ2-7; size: many; CDR3: CSARDARRGHSYEQYF
V: TRBV6-5; J: TRBJ2-6; size: many; CDR3: CASTLLPISGANVLTF
V: TRBV19; J: TRBJ1-2; size: many; CDR3: CASSILSSNYGYTF
V: TRBV5-1; J: TRBJ1-2; size: many; CDR3: CASSWSGEHGYTF
V: TRBV29-1; J: TRBJ2-2; size: once; CDR3: CSAAGSGLTGELFF
V: TRBV29-1; J: TRBJ2-2; size: NA; CDR3: CSLNRGRNTGELFF
V: TRBV7-2; J: TRBJ2-3; size: few; CDR3: CASSPGHFRATDTQYF
V: TRBV2; J: NA; size: NA; CDR3: CARPDRGRETQYF
V: TRBV7-2; J: TRBJ2-5; size: NA; CDR3: CASSLKVRSGQETQYF
V: TRBV5-1; J: TRBJ1-6; size: many; CDR3: CASSLALGGNSPLHF
V: TRBV13; J: TRBJ2-5; size: many; CDR3: CASSSTGSTLQETQYF
V: TRBV2; J: TRBJ1-3; size: many; CDR3: CASSEEGTGSGNTIYF
V: TRBV7-8; J: TRBJ2-7; size: NA; CDR3: CASSRSLTGLSYEQYF
V: TRBV7-8; J: TRBJ1-2; size: many; CDR3: CASRPTGTGDHGYTF
V: TRBV4-1; J: TRBJ2-2; size: few; CDR3: CASSPLGTRGNTGELFF
V: TRBV24-1; J: TRBJ2-3; size: NA; CDR3: CATSDNAVGTQYF
V: TRBV19; J: TRBJ2-7; size: NA; CDR3: CASSVSGTSYEQYF
V: TRBV9; J: TRBJ1-4; size: many; CDR3: CASSVSGFTEKLFF
V: TRBV7-9; J: TRBJ1-5; size: many; CDR3: CASSPGTGGGNQPQHF
V: TRBV6-5; J: TRBJ1-1; size: many; CDR3: CASSYPPGQGLLNTEAFF
V: TRBV12-3/TRBV12-4; J: TRBJ2-5; size: many; CDR3: CASSLSQIQETQYF
V: TRBV3-1; J: TRBJ2-6; size: few; CDR3: CASSQDHTQTSGANVLTF
V: TRBV7-2; J: TRBJ2-2; size: NA; CDR3: CASSFGGTANTGELFF
V: TRBV29-1; J: TRBJ2-5; size: NA; CDR3: CSSRPSGRETQYF
V: TRBV7-2; J: TRBJ2-7; size: many; CDR3: CASSLVAGGGYEQYF
V: TRBV12-3/TRBV12-4; J: TRBJ1-1; size: few; CDR3: CASSLTGRKNTEAFF
V: TRBV12-3/TRBV12-4; J: TRBJ1-2; size: many; CDR3: CASIPTGRLNYGYTF
V: TRBV2; J: TRBJ1-2; size: many; CDR3: CASSEISYGYTF
V: TRBV6-5; J: TRBJ1-2; size: many; CDR3: CASRPPGQTYGYTF